This T cell receptor beta chain was recorded in a study of shared T cell receptors in the human thymus. Data came from immunoSEQ multiplex PCR; TCRdb stores just in-frame clones and leaves some out. The data show more than 550,000 clones, approximately 85% seen once. The CDR3 covers 16 residues. V was pared by 5 bases and J by 2 bases, with 12 bases of the junction left unmatched. Germline values: CDR1 SGHDT, CDR2 YYEEEE. These sequences were also reported in another study, on human thymus T cells.

Sequencing was done on a sample of thymocytes. V and J are TRBV5-6 and TRBJ2-7, with TRBD1 identical over 8 bases. The sequence was obtained from a girl under three years old with a congenital heart defect. The CDR3 DNA follows: TGTGCCAGCAGTCAAAAAGGGACAGGCTTAACCTACGAGCAGTACTTC. This encodes CASSQKGTGLTYEQYF.